Listed below are T cell receptor beta chains from one sample, sequenced in a study of cytomegalovirus exposure and HLA in healthy donors. The method was immunoSEQ multiplex PCR; TCRdb's version includes in-frame clones alone and lacks a portion of them. The sample includes around 130,000 clones, roughly three quarters of them seen just once. Sample: PBMCs. The receptors were sampled from a man aged 18 to 30 in good health and CMV-seronegative. Both conserved end residues are part of each CDR3. A D gene is named only where the DNA matches it firmly. Clone size appears in some rows only: once, few, many, or a class for an expanded clone.

clone size	D gene	V gene	J gene	CDR3 DNA	CDR3 protein
.	TRBD1	TRBV2	TRBJ1-5	TGTGCCAGCAGGAAACAGGGGATCAATCAGCCCCAGCATTTT	CASRKQGINQPQHF
.	.	TRBV6-5	TRBJ1-5	TGTGCCAGCACCCACCCGGGGCAGCCCCAGCATTTT	CASTHPGQPQHF
.	.	TRBV5-6	TRBJ1-4	TGTGCCAGCAGCTTGCGGGGTATTCCACGGGCAACTAATGAAAAACTGTTTTTT	CASSLRGIPRATNEKLFF
few	TRBD2	TRBV10-3	TRBJ2-3	TGTGCCATCAGTGAGTCCGGACTAGCGGGCACAGATACGCAGTATTTT	CAISESGLAGTDTQYF
once	.	TRBV7-2	TRBJ1-1	TGTGCCAGCAGCTTCGCGGGGGCCTTGGGCACTGAAGCTTTCTTT	CASSFAGALGTEAFF
.	.	TRBV5-1	TRBJ1-2	TGCGCCAGCAGCTCAACAGGCTCTAACTATGGCTACACCTTC	CASSSTGSNYGYTF
once	.	TRBV5-1	TRBJ2-6	TGCGCCAGCATCTCCGCCCCTGGGGCCAACGTCCGGACTTTC	CASISAPGANVRTF
.	.	TRBV5-1	TRBJ1-2	TGCGCCAGCAGCTTGGCCTCCAACTATGGCTACACCTTC	CASSLASNYGYTF
.	.	TRBV7-3	TRBJ1-2	TGTGCCAGCAGCTTATTGGGACTCTATGGCTACACCTTC	CASSLLGLYGYTF
.	TRBD1	TRBV9	TRBJ1-4	TGTGCCAGCAGCCTTCGGGACAGGTATAATGAAAAACTGTTTTTT	CASSLRDRYNEKLFF
.	TRBD2	TRBV11-1	TRBJ2-1	TGTGCCAGCAGCATTACTAGCGGGAGTTCTCTGAATGAGCAGTTCTTC	CASSITSGSSLNEQFF
.	.	TRBV30	TRBJ2-5	TGTGCCTGGCATAGACAGACGACTAGAGAGACCCAGTACTTC	CAWHRQTTRETQYF
.	.	TRBV7-9	TRBJ1-3	TGTGCCAGCAGCTTAGCAATCCGGGACACCATATATTTT	CASSLAIRDTIYF
.	.	TRBV19	TRBJ1-1	TGTGCCAGTAGTATAACGGGTGGCACTGAAGCTTTCTTT	CASSITGGTEAFF
.	.	TRBV6-5	TRBJ2-5	TGTGCCAGCAGTTACGGGGTCGAGGAGGGAGAGACCCAGTACTTC	CASSYGVEEGETQYF
once	.	TRBV7-9	TRBJ2-1	TGTGCCAGCAGCTTACGAGGGAGCGGAAATGAGCAGTTCTTC	CASSLRGSGNEQFF
.	TRBD1	TRBV27	TRBJ2-3	TGTGCCAGCAGTCTCTCCCGGGACAGGTACACAGATACGCAGTATTTT	CASSLSRDRYTDTQYF
.	.	TRBV2	TRBJ1-2	TGTGCCAGCAGCCAAGTCGGGAACACCTTC	CASSQVGNTF
.	.	TRBV11-2	TRBJ2-7	TGTGCCAGCAGCTCAACTTTGGGGAGCTCCTACGAGCAGTACTTC	CASSSTLGSSYEQYF
.	TRBD1	TRBV19	TRBJ2-1	TGTGCCAGTACTATGGGTTCCGGGACAGTCTACAATGAGCAGTTCTTC	CASTMGSGTVYNEQFF
.	.	TRBV30	TRBJ1-1	TGTGCCTGGAGCCGGCGGTCCACAGGGACCACTGAAGCTTTCTTT	CAWSRRSTGTTEAFF
.	.	TRBV5-1	TRBJ1-6	TGCGCCAGCAGCTTGCCAGGAGGGACCTATAATTCACCCCTCCACTTT	CASSLPGGTYNSPLHF
once	TRBD1	TRBV7-7	TRBJ2-7	TGTGCTAGCAGCTATGGGACAGGTTCCTACGAGCAGTACTTC	CASSYGTGSYEQYF
.	.	TRBV5-6	TRBJ1-2	TGTGCCAGCAGCTTGGGGGGGGATAACTATGGCTACACCTTC	CASSLGGDNYGYTF
.	TRBD1	TRBV28	TRBJ1-4	TGTGCCAGCAGCCAGGGGGTTGAAAAACTGTTTTTT	CASSQGVEKLFF
few	.	TRBV27	TRBJ2-7	TGTGCCAGCAGTTTCCAGGGCAGGTCCGACCAGTACTTC	CASSFQGRSDQYF
.	.	TRBV7-2	TRBJ2-3	TGTGCCAGCAGTGCCCGGAGCGGCACAGATACGCAGTATTTT	CASSARSGTDTQYF
few	.	TRBV28	TRBJ2-4	TGTGCCAGCAGGGCATCCGCAAACATTCAGTACTTC	CASRASANIQYF
.	TRBD1	TRBV7-9	TRBJ1-2	TGTGCCAGCAGCTTAGTTCAGGGGGCGGTCTATGGCTACACCTTC	CASSLVQGAVYGYTF
.	.	TRBV7-3	TRBJ2-3	TGTGCCAGCAGCCCGAAAGGGAGGTGGACAGATACGCAGTATTTT	CASSPKGRWTDTQYF
few	TRBD1	TRBV11-3	TRBJ1-4	TGTGCCAGCAGCTCCCCAGGGGGCAAGCAGGAAAAACTGTTTTTT	CASSSPGGKQEKLFF
few	.	TRBV27	TRBJ2-3	TGTGCCAGCAGTTTGGGGAGATCAGATACGCAGTATTTT	CASSLGRSDTQYF
.	TRBD2	TRBV28	TRBJ2-1	TGTGCCAGCAGTTTGTTAGATAGCGGGAGCTCCTACAATGAGCAGTTCTTC	CASSLLDSGSSYNEQFF
once	TRBD1	TRBV27	TRBJ1-6	TGTGCCAGCAGTCATCGACAGGGCAGGTCGGGTGATTCACCCCTCCACTTT	CASSHRQGRSGDSPLHF
.	TRBD1	TRBV6-5	TRBJ2-3	TGTGCCAGCAGTTACTGGGGACAGGGGGCCACAGATACGCAGTATTTT	CASSYWGQGATDTQYF
.	.	TRBV28	TRBJ1-2	TGTGCCAGCAGTCCGGGAGGTTTTGGCTATGGCTACACCTTC	CASSPGGFGYGYTF
.	TRBD1	TRBV7-8	TRBJ2-2	TGTGCCAGCAGCTACGATACCCCAACGACAGGGAAGTCCGGGGAGCTGTTTTTT	CASSYDTPTTGKSGELFF